This TCR beta chain originates from a study of blood T cell repertoires in COVID-19. CDR1 is KGHSH, CDR2 LQKENI, per germline. V lost 2 bases, J lost 9 bases, and 6 bases stayed unmatched. This CDR3 has 14 amino acids. Here immunoSEQ multiplex PCR was the method, and the copy in TCRdb shows in-frame clones only, minus some. Among more than 90,000 clones listed, around four fifths were seen once. The rearrangement uses TRBV18 and TRBJ2-1; the match to TRBD2 covers 8 bases. The sample taken for sequencing was peripheral blood. This receptor was taken from an elderly woman with acute or convalescent COVID-19. CDR3: CASSPNGRAGEQFF. The CDR3 coding sequence is TGTGCCAGCTCACCAAACGGGAGGGCCGGTGAGCAGTTCTTC. Based on the CDR3 plus reference TRBV18 and TRBJ2-1, the full variable domain is NAGVMQNPRHLVRRRGQEARLRCSPMKGHSHVYWYRQLPEEGLKFMVYLQKENIIDESGMPKERFSAEFPKEGPSILRIQQVVRGDSAAYFCASSPNGRAGEQFFGPGTRLTVL.